Shown below are 5 T cell receptor beta chains from a single sample sequenced in a study of human versus mouse CDR3 diversity and MHC coevolution. Profiling relied on immunoSEQ multiplex PCR, and the TCRdb table lists in-frame clones only, not all of them. The table records tens of thousands of clones, just under 95% of them present only once. Sequencing was done on a sample of naive CD4+ T cells from blood. Subset: CD45RO-negative CD62L-positive naive CD4 T cells. The receptors come from a person between 25 and 70 years old in good health.

This chain joins TRBV5-6 and TRBJ2-7; 7 bases are a match to TRBD1. With V trimmed by 3 bases and J by 3 bases, 6 bases remained unmatched. Germline V gene sequence: CDR1 SGHDT, CDR2 YYEEEE. This CDR3 has 14 residues. In nucleotides, the CDR3 is TGTGCCAGCAGCTATCGACAGGGAGACTACGAGCAGTACTTC. Translation gives CASSYRQGDYEQYF.

This sequence joins TRBV7-3 and TRBJ2-2; 7 nucleotides agree with TRBD1. The CDR3 has 16 amino acids. Trimming cost V 4 bases and J 3 bases; bases outside gene matches: 8. Germline CDR1 and CDR2: SGHTA and FQGTGA. CDR3 residues: CASSSPDRRDTGELFF. CDR3 DNA sequence: TGTGCCAGCAGCTCCCCGGACAGGCGAGACACCGGGGAGCTGTTTTTT.

This sequence joins TRBV6-1 and TRBJ1-3; D might be TRBD1 (5 bases). Germline CDR1 reads MNHNS; CDR2 reads SASEGT. V dropped 6 bases and J dropped 2 bases, with 14 bases sitting between them. The CDR3 runs to 15 residues. CDR3 protein: CASRGLPSTGNTIYF. For the CDR3, the DNA is TGTGCCAGCAGGGGACTCCCTTCAACTGGAAACACCATATATTTT.

The chain combines TRBV23-1 with TRBJ2-3, with D unclear. TRBV23-1 carries the ORF label, with uncertain function. The CDR3 length is 20 residues. Trimming cost V 3 bases and J 3 bases, with 28 bases left between them. The DNA of the CDR3 is TGCGCCAGCAGTCACCCCGTAGTGTGGGCGCATTTTACAGTGACAGATACGCAGTATTTT. This sequence encodes CASSHPVVWAHFTVTDTQYF.

The rearrangement links TRBV19 to TRBJ1-2; D is possibly TRBD1 (5 bases). Between the trimmed V and J ends, which lost 3 bases and 8 bases, there was a span of 13 bases. In germline, CDR1 is LNHDA, CDR2 SQIVND (reference sequence). The CDR3 loop spans 13 amino acids. CDR3 amino acids: CASSMAGTGGYTF. In nucleotides, the CDR3 is TGTGCCAGTAGTATGGCGGGGACTGGCGGCTACACCTTC.